The present T cell receptor (beta chain) was sequenced within a study of blood T cells in healthy people across ages. This clonotype showed up just a few times. No antigen is known for it. Isolation recovered at least 6.5 million PBMCs from every sample. A second PCR of about 7 to 12 cycles used a sample-barcoded 5' primer and a J-beta primer mix. TCRdb called the 5' RACE reads again in MiXCR, with one record for every CDR3 protein. Among 1,500,000 or so distinct CDR3 sequences listed, approximately 63% were seen once. Study results and caveats: A roughly linear fall in TCR beta diversity per million T cells was seen with increasing age.

This TCR came from a man between 18 and 29 years old in good health. The sample consisted of blood.

CDR3 bases: TGTGCCAGCAGCTCGACACTTGGGACCCCTACCGATGAGCAGTTCTTC. As protein: CASSSTLGTPTDEQFF. V is TRBV7-6 and J is TRBJ2-1; D may correspond to TRBD1 or TRBD2 (5 bases each). Trimming took 4 bases from V and 8 from J, leaving 21 bases between them. CDR1 and CDR2 (germline): SGHVS, FNYEAQ. This CDR3 is built from 16 residues.